This passage covers 3 T cell receptor beta chains from one sample sequenced in a study of metastatic and nonmetastatic thyroid tumors. Each patient went into thyroid surgery without having received any treatment. TCRdb re-called the PCR reads with MiXCR. The data show 25,000 to 30,000 clones, roughly 17% seen once. The source material was blood. These receptors were taken from a female donor with papillary thyroid cancer or a benign thyroid nodule (not recorded which). Some clones in this sample may be carry-over from other donors' samples.

This clone is judged medium-sized. The chain has TRBV13 and TRBJ1-2, with D perhaps TRBD1 (5 bases). Trimming removed 3 bases at V and 3 bases at J, with 11 bases between. The CDR3 has 14 residues. Germline assignment: CDR1 PRHDT and CDR2 FYEKMQ (reference sequence). The CDR3 DNA is TGTGCCAGCAGCTTCGGACAAGAGGACTATGGCTACACCTTC. Translating gives CASSFGQEDYGYTF.

The J gene is TRBJ2-1, the V gene TRBV4-1, with no clear D. V was clipped by 4 bases and J by 1 base, with 14 bases between them. The CDR3 consists of 16 residues. Germline assignment: CDR1 MGHRA and CDR2 YSYEKL. CDR3 nucleotide sequence: TGCGCCAGCAGCCTCGATGGAGCCTCTTCCTACAATGAGCAGTTCTTC. Its protein product is CASSLDGASSYNEQFF.

With regard to this clone: A much bigger clone sits one base away, suggesting this may be a read error. The chain recombines TRBV9 with TRBJ2-2; the D is unclear. This CDR3 spans 13 amino acids. V was pared by 6 bases and J by 4 bases, with 10 bases between. Germline CDR1 and CDR2: SGDLS and YYNGEE. DNA for the CDR3: TGTGCCAGCACCCAATGGGTCACCGGGGAGCTGTTTTTT. Amino acid sequence: CASTQWVTGELFF.